This TCR beta chain emerged from a study of blood T cell repertoires in COVID-19. Study at large: From T cells, B-cell-depleted T cells, or PBMCs came the material, which was cDNA or gDNA.

The CDR3 runs 14 residues. The germline V gene has CDR1 MNHEY and CDR2 SVGAGI. After removal of 10 bases from V and 6 bases from J, the junction contained 12 bases not matched to a gene. Libraries were prepared by immunoSEQ multiplex PCR; TCRdb keeps only in-frame clonotypes and omits some of them. The sample yields approximately 250,000 clones, around four fifths seen once. The rearrangement joins TRBV6-5 to TRBJ2-3; 8 positions match TRBD1. This receptor was obtained from a man aged 60 to 69 who had recovered from COVID-19. The specimen sequenced was peripheral blood. CDR3 sequence: CATRRGDRRDTQYF. The CDR3 DNA is TGTGCCACCCGTAGAGGGGACAGGCGGGATACGCAGTATTTT.